This T cell receptor beta chain was profiled in a study of blood T cell repertoires in COVID-19 (dated by TCRdb to the early 2020s). Background on the whole study: Collaborator samples came from the United States, Italy and Spain and covered acute and convalescent phases of COVID-19. The prospective study material was composed of cDNA or gDNA derived from T cells, B-cell-depleted T cells, or PBMCs. The dataset comprised deeply sampled blood TCRbeta repertoires from subjects exposed to, actively infected with, or recovered from COVID-19. A freely available public database, intended as a resource for researchers studying the immune response to SARS-CoV-2, is where the repertoires were released. The samples were drawn from the first 160 participants of the ongoing ImmuneRACE study and from more than 1,000 subjects provided by 6 global collaborators. The sample metadata nearly always contained a de-identified subject ID, COVID-19 status, age in years and sex. Where HLA class I and class II types were available, the types were taken from metadata supplied by the sample provider, not from assay-based typing. Findings and caveats that apply to the study as a whole: The quantity of clinical and demographic metadata differed by source and by participant and was supplied without curation.

The immunoSEQ Assay, a bias-controlled multiplex PCR, was used to amplify TCRbeta CDR3 regions from genomic DNA. Turning to the authors' computational methods: The number of nucleated cells in each sample was estimated from the amplification of reference gene primers within the assay. To quantify the absolute abundance of each unique TCRbeta CDR3 rearrangement, sequence reads were collapsed and filtered. Productive Simpson clonality was computed per sample as the square root of Simpson's diversity index over productive rearrangements. TCRdb retrieved this table from immuneACCESS and kept in-frame rearrangements only. Not all clones are present; in checked studies, unresolved V genes account for under half, and no reason is known for the remainder. That table is the source of V, J and clone size, and D and trimming were worked out from the DNA. For this sample the table gives approximately 130,000 clones, of which 88% were detected only once. The top ten constitute 1.5% to 1.7% of the sample.

This clone was observed a few times. Its antigen has not been determined. Base qualities are not provided; no much larger clone lies one nucleotide away. Whole blood was collected in K2EDTA tubes by collaborating institutions according to the institutions' own protocols. Collaborator samples were shipped for TCRbeta analysis as frozen whole blood, isolated PBMCs, or DNA extracted from either sample type. Trimming costs V 2 bases and J 0 bases, and their ends lie 10 bases apart. The germline V gene encodes CDR1 MNHEY and CDR2 SVGAGI. The CDR3 sequence holds 15 residues, the cysteine and phenylalanine included. Kept here is only the CDR3 DNA, which spans 45 bases and is read in frame from base 1.

The sequence was obtained from a human donor in a cohort sampled during active COVID-19. Rearrangement joined TRBV6-5 to TRBJ1-1; the best D guess is TRBD1, with 5 bases matching. What was sequenced was peripheral blood. The DNA sequence follows: TGTGCCAGCAGTTACAGGGGAAAGTTGAACACTGAAGCTTTCTTT. Protein translation: CASSYRGKLNTEAFF.